Following are 12 T cell receptor beta chains from one sample sequenced in a study of control samples from healthy donors and cancer patients (TCRdb year 2020). The method behind the library was the immunoSEQ multiplex PCR assay. TCRdb took this table from immuneACCESS and kept in-frame rearrangements with V and J called. Such tables lack part of the clones; where checked against another copy, unresolved V genes explain under half of the gap, and the rest is unexplained. This sample is represented by about 18,000 clones; 84% of them were singletons. Of the sample, 25% to 30% is held by the ten largest clones. The sample taken for sequencing was PBMCs. These receptor sequences come from a woman aged 70 to 79 with lung cancer.

The chain recombines TRBV5-6 with TRBJ1-1; D perhaps matches TRBD1 (5 bases). This CDR3 has 15 amino acids. Germline V gene data show CDR1 as SGHDT and CDR2 as YYEEEE. V gave up 4 bases and J gave up 0 bases, with 13 bases separating them. The CDR3 DNA reads TGTGCCAGCAGCAGAACCGGGGACCTGAACACTGAAGCTTTCTTT. Protein: CASSRTGDLNTEAFF.

This clone was counted a few times. This rearrangement joins TRBV5-5 to TRBJ1-2; D is possibly TRBD1 (5 bases). Germline values: CDR1 SGHKS, CDR2 YYEKEE (reference sequence). CDR3 length: 13 amino acids. Between the trimmed V and J ends, which lost 4 bases and 6 bases, there was a span of 13 bases. The DNA for the CDR3 is TGTGCCAGCAGCCTGGGGGTTCTCAATGGCTACACCTTC. Encoded protein: CASSLGVLNGYTF.

The rearrangement uses TRBV20-1 and TRBJ2-4; D unresolved. The V gene's germline CDR1 is DFQATT and CDR2 SNEGSKA (reference sequence). The CDR3 length is 10 residues. V was shortened by 4 bases and J by 4 bases, with 2 bases between the two germline ends. The CDR3 region has the DNA TGCAGTGCTAAAAAAAACATTCAGTACTTC. This sequence encodes CSAKKNIQYF.

The chain joins TRBV11-2 to TRBJ2-3; D might be TRBD2 (5 bases). V was clipped by 1 base and J by 6 bases, with 14 bases between them. Germline loops: CDR1 SGHAT, CDR2 FQNNGV. CDR3 length equals 15 residues. The CDR3 spells CASSLGAGLGDTQYF. CDR3 sequence (DNA): TGTGCCAGCAGCTTAGGGGCGGGCCTGGGCGATACGCAGTATTTT.

This chain uses TRBV27 with TRBJ1-1; 8 positions agree with TRBD1. Germline V gene data show CDR1 as MNHEY and CDR2 as SMNVEV (reference sequence). V lost 2 bases and J lost 4; bases outside the gene matches: 3. The CDR3 runs 14 residues. CDR3 nucleotide sequence: TGTGCCAGCAGTTTACAGGGGGCGAGCACTGAAGCTTTCTTT. As protein: CASSLQGASTEAFF.

The chain uses TRBV11-2 and TRBJ1-2; 7 positions agree with TRBD1. With V trimmed by 1 base and J by 6 bases, 5 bases remained unmatched. The germline CDR1 and CDR2 sequences are SGHAT and FQNNGV. The CDR3 sequence is 14 residues long. The CDR3 loop is CASSLGDSRNGYTF. The CDR3 DNA is TGTGCCAGCAGCTTAGGGGACAGTAGGAATGGCTACACCTTC.

The chain has TRBV11-3 and TRBJ2-7; D assignment may be TRBD1 or TRBD2 (5 bases each). The CDR3 is 14 residues long. CDR1 and CDR2 from the germline V gene are SGHNT and YENEEA. V lost 3 bases, J lost 4 bases, and 13 bases lay in between. CDR3 residues: CASSFGEGWYEQYF. The CDR3 DNA follows: TGTGCCAGCAGCTTCGGAGAGGGGTGGTACGAGCAGTACTTC.

The J gene is TRBJ2-5, the V gene TRBV9; unclear D gene. This CDR3 is 15 amino acids long. CDR1 SGDLS and CDR2 YYNGEE come from the germline V gene. V lost 0 bases to trimming and J lost 4 bases, with 13 bases between them. CDR3: CASSVGPGDTETQYF. CDR3 DNA: TGTGCCAGCAGCGTAGGTCCGGGTGATACAGAGACCCAGTACTTC.

The rearrangement joins TRBV5-1 to TRBJ2-3; D gene unclear. This CDR3 comprises 14 residues. The germline V gene encodes CDR1 SGHRS and CDR2 YFSETQ. Deletions cut 0 bases from V and 2 bases from J, with 7 bases between. The DNA of the CDR3 is TGCGCCAGCAGCTTGGACAATCCCACAGATACGCAGTATTTT. Encoded protein: CASSLDNPTDTQYF.

The chain couples TRBV7-9 to TRBJ2-1, with 8 bases lining up with TRBD2. The length of the CDR3 is 16 residues. J gave up 8 bases and V 4 bases, and 13 bases lay outside the gene matches. In germline, CDR1 is SEHNR, CDR2 FQNEAQ (reference sequence). The CDR3 region is CASSSQRERERDEQFF. CDR3 sequence (DNA): TGTGCCAGCAGCTCCCAGAGGGAGCGGGAGAGAGATGAGCAGTTCTTC.

The chain has TRBV7-8 and TRBJ1-4; maybe TRBD1 (6 bases). This CDR3 is 14 amino acids long. Germline values: CDR1 SGHVS, CDR2 FQNEAQ. Trimming took 4 bases from V and 8 from J, leaving 14 bases between them. DNA for the CDR3: TGTGCCAGCAGCTCGGGGGGGGCGGCGGAAAAACTGTTTTTT. Its translation: CASSSGGAAEKLFF. The full variable domain, with the rest looked up from reference TRBV7-8 and TRBJ1-4, is GAGVSQSPRYKVAKRGQDVALRCDPISGHVSLFWYQQALGQGPEFLTYFQNEAQLDKSGLPSDRFFAERPEGSVSTLKIQRTQQEDSAVYLCASSSGGAAEKLFFGSGTQLSVL.

The chain recombines TRBV19 with TRBJ2-3, with D possibly TRBD2 on 6 matching bases. V was trimmed by 2 bases and J by 0 bases, leaving 9 bases between them. The germline V gene encodes CDR1 LNHDA and CDR2 SQIVND (reference sequence). The length of the CDR3 is 15 residues. The CDR3 DNA is TGTGCCAGTAGTATACTAGCGTTAAGCACAGATACGCAGTATTTT. Encoded protein: CASSILALSTDTQYF. The full variable domain, its missing parts supplied by reference TRBV19 and TRBJ2-3, is DGGITQSPKYLFRKEGQNVTLSCEQNLNHDAMYWYRQDPGQGLRLIYYSQIVNDFQKGDIAEGYSVSREKKESFPLTVTSAQKNPTAFYLCASSILALSTDTQYFGPGTRLTVL.